These T cell receptor beta chains were read from a single sample in a study of blood T cell repertoires in COVID-19. Here immunoSEQ multiplex PCR was the method, and the copy in TCRdb shows in-frame clones only, minus some. The sample carries about 370,000 clones, approximately 90% recorded once. The specimen sequenced was PBMCs or T cells enriched from blood (not recorded which). The receptor source for this set is a woman aged 40 to 50 who had been exposed to COVID-19. The CDR3 runs from the conserved cysteine through the conserved F or W. D genes are given only for firm matches. For some rows the clone size is stated as once, few or many, or as a class when expanded; others skip it.

few | NA | TRBJ2-6 | TRBV5-1 | CASSLSGGTEGRSGANVLTF
NA | TRBD1 | TRBJ2-4 | TRBV18 | CASSKTGGQNIQYF
NA | NA | TRBJ1-2 | TRBV11-2 | CASSGGKDYGYTF
NA | TRBD2 | TRBJ2-7 | TRBV6-2/TRBV6-3 | CASSTRTSGSYEQYF
once | TRBD1 | TRBJ1-6 | TRBV2 | CASRPGQGAFSPLHF
NA | TRBD1 | TRBJ2-1 | TRBV19 | CASSKTGARNEQFF
NA | TRBD1 | TRBJ1-5 | TRBV30 | CAWSRDRTIGNQPQHF
NA | TRBD1 | TRBJ1-2 | TRBV27 | CASSSPGQGAQGYTF
NA | TRBD2 | TRBJ2-1 | TRBV7-7 | CASSPEAGREPSYEQFF
few | NA | TRBJ2-6 | TRBV10-1 | CASINRASGANVLTF
once | TRBD1 | TRBJ1-2 | TRBV6-1 | CASSEMGTGLTNYGYTF
NA | NA | TRBJ2-5 | TRBV4-1 | CASSQYMARETQYF
NA | NA | TRBJ1-4 | TRBV19 | CASSKRYNEKLFF
NA | NA | TRBJ1-5 | TRBV10-2 | CASSDPTGPQHF
NA | NA | TRBJ2-7 | TRBV6-1 | CASSEVGRTYEQYF